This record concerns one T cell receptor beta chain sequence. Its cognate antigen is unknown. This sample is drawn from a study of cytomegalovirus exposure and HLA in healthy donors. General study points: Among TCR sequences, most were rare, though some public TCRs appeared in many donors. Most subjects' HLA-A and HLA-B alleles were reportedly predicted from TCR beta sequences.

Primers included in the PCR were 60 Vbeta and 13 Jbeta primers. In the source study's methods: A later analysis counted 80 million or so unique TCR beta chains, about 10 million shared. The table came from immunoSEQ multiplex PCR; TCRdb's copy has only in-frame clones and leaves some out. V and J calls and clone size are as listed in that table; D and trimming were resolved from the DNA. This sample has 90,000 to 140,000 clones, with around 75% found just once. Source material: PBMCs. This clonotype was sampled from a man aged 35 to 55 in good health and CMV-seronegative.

CDR3 protein: CASKSGHNEQFF. DNA for the CDR3: TGTGCCAGTAAGAGCGGTCACAATGAGCAGTTCTTC. The V call is TRBV19, the J call TRBJ2-1; D perhaps matches TRBD2 (5 bases). Per the germline V gene, CDR1 is LNHDA and CDR2 is SQIVND (reference sequence). The CDR3 extends over 12 amino acids. Trimming cost V 7 bases and J 5 bases, with 9 bases left between them.